The rows below give T cell receptor beta chains drawn from one sample of a study of PD-1 blockade in mismatch repair-deficient tumors. Profiled with immunoSEQ multiplex PCR; TCRdb holds only in-frame clones, not every one. The table shows more than 40,000 clones, with over 75% occurring only once. This material consisted of peripheral blood, taken roughly 21 weeks after starting pembrolizumab. The receptors originated from an adult with mismatch repair-deficient cancer. Each CDR3 is given with its conserved first and last residue. D genes are given only for firm matches. Not all rows give a size; the values are once, few, many and, for expanded clones, a class.

CASSPAPSNQPQHF	TGTGCCAGCAGTCCCGCCCCCAGCAATCAGCCCCAGCATTTT	TRBV6-5	TRBJ1-5	.	.
CASSPQGLADNEQFF	TGTGCCAGCAGTCCCCAAGGCCTAGCGGACAATGAGCAGTTCTTC	TRBV27	TRBJ2-1	.	TRBD2
CASSFSGGDTQYF	TGTGCCAGCAGTTTTTCAGGGGGAGATACGCAGTATTTT	TRBV27	TRBJ2-3	.	TRBD1
CASSIDAAGTNEQFF	TGTGCCAGTAGTATCGACGCGGCCGGAACCAATGAGCAGTTCTTC	TRBV19	TRBJ2-1	.	.
CASSLELRFTDTQYF	TGTGCCAGCAGCTTGGAACTCAGATTCACAGATACGCAGTATTTT	TRBV5-4	TRBJ2-3	.	.
CASSPGSSGNTIYF	TGCGCCAGCAGTCCTGGGAGCTCTGGAAACACCATATATTTT	TRBV5-1	TRBJ1-3	.	.
CASSLLGGSDEKLFF	TGTGCCAGCAGCTTACTAGGGGGCTCTGATGAAAAACTGTTTTTT	TRBV11-2	TRBJ1-4	once	TRBD1
CASSSISGGGYNEQFF	TGTGCCAGCAGTTCAATATCAGGGGGCGGCTACAATGAGCAGTTCTTC	TRBV28	TRBJ2-1	large	TRBD1
CASSERLYGYTF	TGTGCCAGCAGTGAGAGACTCTATGGCTACACCTTC	TRBV6-1	TRBJ1-2	.	.
CASSLVPSLFRKGYTF	TGTGCCAGCAGCTTAGTCCCCTCTCTTTTTCGGAAGGGCTACACCTTC	TRBV11-2	TRBJ1-2	.	.
CATSRDRRVEQYF	TGTGCCACCAGCAGAGATCGGCGGGTCGAGCAGTACTTC	TRBV15	TRBJ2-7	once	.
CASSQDLRGQGLDYEQYF	TGTGCCAGCAGCCAAGATTTGAGGGGACAGGGTTTAGACTACGAGCAGTACTTC	TRBV4-2	TRBJ2-7	.	TRBD1
CASSPGVGYEQYF	TGTGCCAGCAGTCCGGGGGTCGGCTACGAGCAGTACTTC	TRBV27	TRBJ2-7	.	.
CASRLSGRADTQYF	TGTGCCAGCAGGCTGAGCGGGAGGGCAGATACGCAGTATTTT	TRBV2	TRBJ2-3	.	TRBD2
CASSVLPDRGLYGYTF	TGTGCCAGCAGCGTTTTGCCAGACAGGGGGCTCTATGGCTACACCTTC	TRBV9	TRBJ1-2	.	TRBD1
CASSSGARGPHQPQHF	TGTGCCAGCAGCTCGGGGGCCAGGGGGCCACATCAGCCCCAGCATTTT	TRBV7-9	TRBJ1-5	.	TRBD1
CASSSRQGGNQPQHF	TGTGCCAGTAGTTCCCGACAGGGTGGGAATCAGCCCCAGCATTTT	TRBV19	TRBJ1-5	.	TRBD1
CASSEWPSGSLPGTDTQYF	TGTGCCAGCAGTGAATGGCCCAGCGGGAGTCTCCCTGGCACAGATACGCAGTATTTT	TRBV2	TRBJ2-3	.	TRBD2
CASSPVWTTNEKLFF	TGTGCCAGCTCACCAGTCTGGACAACTAATGAAAAACTGTTTTTT	TRBV18	TRBJ1-4	.	.
CASSPGPQQNTEAFF	TGTGCCAGCTCACCAGGCCCCCAGCAGAACACTGAAGCTTTCTTT	TRBV18	TRBJ1-1	.	.
CAWRQPGFVGEAFF	TGTGCCTGGAGACAGCCCGGGTTCGTCGGTGAAGCTTTCTTT	TRBV30	TRBJ1-1	.	.
CASSTGLAGGTGELFF	TGTGCCAGCAGCACAGGACTAGCGGGAGGGACCGGGGAGCTGTTTTTT	TRBV7-3	TRBJ2-2	.	TRBD2
CASSILLAGALKDTQYF	TGTGCCAGTAGTATTCTCCTAGCGGGAGCGTTGAAAGATACGCAGTATTTT	TRBV19	TRBJ2-3	.	TRBD2
CASSNRVLVEQFF	TGTGCCAGCAGCAACAGGGTTTTGGTTGAGCAGTTCTTC	TRBV7-8	TRBJ2-1	.	.
CASSWEGNTGELFF	TGTGCCAGCAGTTGGGAGGGGAACACCGGGGAGCTGTTTTTT	TRBV27	TRBJ2-2	.	TRBD2
CSVEVGGYTF	TGCAGCGTTGAGGTGGGAGGCTACACCTTC	TRBV29-1	TRBJ1-2	.	.
CASSIRTAGTEAFF	TGTGCCAGCAGCATCCGGACAGCGGGCACTGAAGCTTTCTTT	TRBV7-3	TRBJ1-1	.	.
CASSPRESWGNQPQHF	TGTGCCAGCTCACCACGTGAGTCCTGGGGCAATCAGCCCCAGCATTTT	TRBV18	TRBJ1-5	.	.
CASSPTVGIGVGETQYF	TGTGCCAGCAGCCCAACAGTTGGTATAGGGGTTGGGGAGACCCAGTACTTC	TRBV11-2	TRBJ2-5	.	.
CASSWNMNTEAFF	TGCGCCAGCAGCTGGAATATGAACACTGAAGCTTTCTTT	TRBV5-1	TRBJ1-1	.	.
CASSYSSRGNQPQHF	TGTGCCAGCAGTTACTCCTCCAGGGGAAATCAGCCCCAGCATTTT	TRBV6-5	TRBJ1-5	once	.
CASSPWYLAKNIQYF	TGTGCCAGCAGCCCCTGGTATCTAGCCAAAAACATTCAGTACTTC	TRBV5-4	TRBJ2-4	.	.
CASSQERGAAYGYTF	TGCGCCAGCAGCCAAGAACGGGGGGCGGCCTATGGCTACACCTTC	TRBV4-1	TRBJ1-2	.	.
CASSVVDTFNYGYTF	TGTGCCAGCAGCGTAGTCGACACCTTTAACTATGGCTACACCTTC	TRBV9	TRBJ1-2	.	.
CASSRRGGSYEQYF	TGTGCCAGCAGCCGACGGGGCGGTAGCTACGAGCAGTACTTC	TRBV7-9	TRBJ2-7	.	.
CASSQLGYEQYF	TGTGCCAGCAGCCAACTAGGCTACGAGCAGTACTTC	TRBV6-5	TRBJ2-7	few	.
CASSQSRTLGFYEQYF	TGCGCCAGCAGTCAATCCCGGACTTTGGGGTTCTACGAGCAGTACTTC	TRBV23-1	TRBJ2-7	.	.